Listed below are T cell receptor beta chains from one sample, sequenced in a study of CD8 T cells in Susac syndrome. TCRdb reanalysed the immunoSEQ multiplex PCR reads using MiXCR and keeps one entry per CDR3 protein. Here the sample spans tens of thousands of distinct CDR3 sequences, around 94% being singletons. The material sequenced was CD4+ T cells from PBMCs. The receptors originated from a human donor with Susac syndrome. Each CDR3 is given with its conserved first and last residue. D genes are given only for firm matches. Size tells how often a clone was seen (once, few, many) or the class of an expanded clone, and some rows leave it out.

V	D	J	size	DNA	CDR3
TRBV30	.	TRBJ1-1	once	TGTGCCTGGAGTTTGACCCGTGAAGCTTTCTTT	CAWSLTREAFF
TRBV14	.	TRBJ2-7	.	TGTGCCAGCAGCCAAGATCTGGGGTCCGAGCAGTACTTC	CASSQDLGSEQYF
TRBV4-3	TRBD1	TRBJ1-6	few	TGCGCCAGCAGCCAATTGCAGGGGGATAATTCACCCCTCCACTTT	CASSQLQGDNSPLHF
TRBV20-1	.	TRBJ1-1	.	TGCAGTGCTAGAGATCTGGTCCTACGGAACACTGAAGCTTTCTTT	CSARDLVLRNTEAFF
TRBV7-2	.	TRBJ2-3	.	TGTGCCAGCAGCCAGAGGGCCACAGATACGCAGTATTTT	CASSQRATDTQYF
TRBV12-3/TRBV12-4	.	TRBJ2-1	.	TGTGCCAGCAGTTTACATGGGGCTGAGCAGTTCTTC	CASSLHGAEQFF
TRBV24-1	.	TRBJ2-7	.	TGTGCCACCAGTGAGCCCGGGACACAACCCTACGAGCAGTACTTC	CATSEPGTQPYEQYF
TRBV12-3/TRBV12-4	.	TRBJ1-2	once	TGTGCCAGCAGTATAGACAGCAACTATGGCTACACCTTC	CASSIDSNYGYTF
TRBV19	TRBD1	TRBJ1-1	.	TGTGCCAGTAGCCCCGGTCGACAGGGAGGGACTGAAGCTTTCTTT	CASSPGRQGGTEAFF
TRBV7-7	.	TRBJ2-1	.	TGTGCTAGCAGCCAAGGGGCTTTCGGCAATGAGCAGTTCTTC	CASSQGAFGNEQFF
TRBV14	.	TRBJ1-1	.	TGTGCCAGCAGTTTCGGACCGGAGACAGAAGCTTTCTTT	CASSFGPETEAFF
TRBV29-1	.	TRBJ2-3	.	TGCAGCGTCAGTCCAGTTGGAGATACGCAGTATTTT	CSVSPVGDTQYF
TRBV14	.	TRBJ2-5	.	TGTGCCAGCAGCCGTCGGGGGCCGGAGACCCAGTACTTC	CASSRRGPETQYF
TRBV5-1	.	TRBJ2-2	.	TGCGCCAGCAGCAACGGGCCTTTCACCGGGGAGCTGTTTTTT	CASSNGPFTGELFF
TRBV12-3/TRBV12-4	.	TRBJ2-1	.	TGTGCCAGCAGCCCCGACAGTTACAATGAGCAGTTCTTC	CASSPDSYNEQFF
TRBV2	.	TRBJ1-2	.	TGTGCCAGCAGTGACGGCGGCCGGGGCTATGGCTACACCTTC	CASSDGGRGYGYTF
TRBV20-1	.	TRBJ1-5	.	TGCAGTGTAGTAACATTAAGCGAGGCCCGGAGCCAGCCCCAGCATTTT	CSVVTLSEARSQPQHF
TRBV28	TRBD1	TRBJ1-4	.	TGTGCCAGCTTAACTTTACAGGGGGCTGGTAATGAAAAACTGTTTTTT	CASLTLQGAGNEKLFF
TRBV20-1	.	TRBJ2-3	.	TGCAGTGCGCCGACCACAAGCACAGATACGCAGTATTTT	CSAPTTSTDTQYF
TRBV7-2	.	TRBJ1-5	.	TGTGCCAGCAGTTTGGACAGTTGGAATCAGCCCCAGCATTTT	CASSLDSWNQPQHF
TRBV12-3/TRBV12-4	TRBD1	TRBJ1-2	.	TGTGCCAGCAGCCAGACAGGGGGCCCAGTCCACTACACCTTC	CASSQTGGPVHYTF
TRBV15	TRBD1	TRBJ2-7	.	TGTGCCACCAGGACAGGGGGAGACTCCTACGAGCAGTACTTC	CATRTGGDSYEQYF
TRBV2	.	TRBJ2-5	.	TGTGCCAGCGGTGGGGACCAAGGCCAAGAGACCCAGTACTTC	CASGGDQGQETQYF
TRBV5-1	.	TRBJ1-1	few	TGCGCCAGCAGCCGTCAGGCCGGGAGCACTGAAGCTTTCTTT	CASSRQAGSTEAFF
TRBV2	.	TRBJ2-4	.	TGTGCCAGCAGGATGACGGACGGTAACATTCAGTACTTC	CASRMTDGNIQYF
TRBV5-1	TRBD2	TRBJ2-3	.	TGCGCCAGCAGCTTGGGGCTTTCTAGCGGGGGGGCCGGAGATACGCAGTATTTT	CASSLGLSSGGAGDTQYF
TRBV30	TRBD2	TRBJ2-5	.	TGTGCCTGGAGTCGGCGGGGGGGAGAGACCCAGTACTTC	CAWSRRGGETQYF
TRBV20-1	TRBD2	TRBJ2-7	.	TGCAGCCATCTCATTATCGTAGCGGGGGCCGAGCAGTACTTC	CSHLIIVAGAEQYF
TRBV27	.	TRBJ2-1	.	TGTGCCAGCAGAGGGTTTGAGCAGTTCTTC	CASRGFEQFF
TRBV5-1	.	TRBJ2-2	.	TGCGCCAGCCTCCCCGGGGCTAACACCGGGGAGCTGTTTTTT	CASLPGANTGELFF
TRBV1	.	TRBJ2-6	.	TGCACCAGCAGCCAGTTAAGGACTGGGGCCAACGTCCTGACTTTC	CTSSQLRTGANVLTF
TRBV6-4	.	TRBJ2-1	.	TGTGCCAGCAGTGATGCCGGGGGCGGGAATGAGCAGTTCTTC	CASSDAGGGNEQFF
TRBV5-6	TRBD1	TRBJ2-7	.	TGTGCCAGCAGCTTGTGGGACAGGCGCTACGAGCAGTACTTC	CASSLWDRRYEQYF
TRBV5-1	.	TRBJ2-3	.	TGCGCCAGCAGCTTGGAGTCTGCTACCCGTTCAGGCGATACGCAGTATTTT	CASSLESATRSGDTQYF
TRBV20-1	.	TRBJ1-3	.	TGCAGTGCCCTCAGGGACGGTCTCTTCTCTGGAAACACCATATATTTT	CSALRDGLFSGNTIYF
TRBV30	.	TRBJ2-7	.	TGTGCCTGGAGTGTAGGCAGGGGCTCCGAGCAGTACTTC	CAWSVGRGSEQYF
TRBV7-8	TRBD1	TRBJ1-1	once	TGTGCCAGCAGCGAGCAGACAGGGGACGTGGAAGCTTTCTTT	CASSEQTGDVEAFF
TRBV24-1	TRBD1	TRBJ1-2	.	TGTGCCACCAGTGATTTTCAGGGGGACAACTATGGCTACACCTTC	CATSDFQGDNYGYTF
TRBV7-2	.	TRBJ2-7	.	TGTGCCAGCAGCTTAGCCGGTAGTCAGGTTTCCTACGAGCAGTACTTC	CASSLAGSQVSYEQYF
TRBV3-1	.	TRBJ1-1	.	TGTGCCAGCAGGTTAATGGATGCAGGTACTGAAGCTTTCTTT	CASRLMDAGTEAFF
TRBV11-2	.	TRBJ1-1	.	TGTGCCAGCAGCCTCCAGGACGCTGAAGCTTTCTTT	CASSLQDAEAFF
TRBV19	.	TRBJ1-5	.	TGTGCCAGTAGTATAGCTCTAATGAGCAATCAGCCCCAGCATTTT	CASSIALMSNQPQHF
TRBV20-1	TRBD2	TRBJ2-7	.	TGCAGTGCTAGCGGGCTAGCGGTCAACGAGCAGTACTTC	CSASGLAVNEQYF
TRBV12-3/TRBV12-4	.	TRBJ1-2	.	TGTGCCAGCAGTGCCACGACAGAGTTCTATGGCTACACCTTC	CASSATTEFYGYTF
TRBV30	.	TRBJ2-7	.	TGTGCCTGGCAGCTGGGGGATTACTTCTACGAGCAGTACTTC	CAWQLGDYFYEQYF
TRBV2	.	TRBJ1-1	.	TGTGCCAGCAGCAAAGACAGGACTGAAGCTTTCTTT	CASSKDRTEAFF
TRBV12-3/TRBV12-4	TRBD2	TRBJ2-7	.	TGTGCCAGCAGCCGGGGGGGCCAATTTTACGAGCAGTACTTC	CASSRGGQFYEQYF